Shown below are 23 T cell receptor beta chains from a single sample sequenced in a study of blood T cell repertoires in COVID-19 (dated by TCRdb to about 2020). The library was obtained by the immunoSEQ multiplex PCR assay. The immuneACCESS repertoire file appears here via TCRdb, limited to in-frame rearrangements. These files lack a portion of the clones; in checked studies, under half of the deficit traces to unresolved V genes, and the cause of the others is not known. The sample has hundreds of thousands of clones on record, around 90% of them singletons. The leading ten clones occupy about 1.8% of the sample. The sequencing sample was made of PBMCs or T cells enriched from blood (not recorded which). The source of these receptors is a young woman with acute COVID-19.

The chain has TRBV5-1 and TRBJ2-1; the match to TRBD2 covers 12 bases. Germline CDR1 is SGHRS and CDR2 is YFSETQ. The CDR3 extends over 19 amino acids. The V segment lost 4 bases and the J segment 5 bases; nucleotides outside the gene matches: 16. The CDR3 reads CASSATASGRANPHNEQFF. CDR3 DNA sequence: TGCGCCAGCAGCGCGACGGCTAGCGGGAGGGCCAATCCCCACAATGAGCAGTTCTTC.

This chain links TRBV7-2 with TRBJ2-7; TRBD1 is a possible D gene (7 bases). Per the germline V gene, CDR1 is SGHTA and CDR2 is FQGNSA. Trimming took off 4 bases at V and 6 bases at J, with 19 bases between the two ends. The CDR3 runs to 15 residues. The DNA for the CDR3 is TGTGCCAGCAGCTCCAGGGGGGCTTTAATCTCCGAGCAGTACTTC. Translation gives CASSSRGALISEQYF.

The chain has TRBV27 and TRBJ2-3; a possible D gene is TRBD1 (8 bases). V lost 8 bases and J 5 bases, leaving 29 bases between the germline ends. The CDR3 length is 18 residues. Germline V lookup: CDR1 MNHEY, CDR2 SMNVEV (reference sequence). The CDR3 sequence is CASSSGGYRGRFGDTQYF. The CDR3 DNA sequence: TGTGCCAGCTCATCGGGAGGCTACAGGGGGAGGTTTGGAGATACGCAGTATTTT.

This clone has just a few counts. This chain links TRBV29-1 with TRBJ2-4; 12 nucleotides line up with TRBD2. The CDR3 covers 15 residues. Germline assignment: CDR1 SQVTM and CDR2 ANQGSEA. Losses at the gene ends were 5 bases for V and 6 bases for J; bases not matched to a gene: 8. DNA for the CDR3: TGCAGCGTTCGAGTGCTAGCGGGAGGGGGAAACATTCAGTACTTC. Protein sequence: CSVRVLAGGGNIQYF.

The chain combines TRBV14 with TRBJ2-1, with 8 bases that match TRBD1. J gave up 7 bases and V 3 bases, and 8 bases lay outside the gene matches. CDR1 is SGHDN and CDR2 is FVKESK in the germline V gene. This CDR3 is 15 amino acids long. Written as DNA, the CDR3 is TGTGCCAGCAGCCACCGGGACAGGACGTTGAATGAGCAGTTCTTC. This sequence encodes CASSHRDRTLNEQFF.

The chain is built from TRBV19 and TRBJ2-1, with 9 bases matching TRBD2. The CDR3 extends over 18 amino acids. Germline values: CDR1 LNHDA, CDR2 SQIVND (reference sequence). The V and J ends lost 3 bases and 5 bases, in that order; junction bases with no gene match: 14. The CDR3: CASSMSPQAGGLNNEQFF. The CDR3 DNA reads TGTGCCAGTAGTATGAGCCCTCAAGCGGGAGGACTGAACAATGAGCAGTTCTTC.

The V call is TRBV4-3, the J call TRBJ2-7; 9 bases are shared with TRBD1. Germline-derived CDR1 and CDR2 are LGHNA and YSLEER. The CDR3 totals 16 residues. Trimming cost V 0 bases and J 3 bases; bases outside gene matches: 6. Here the CDR3 DNA reads TGCGCCAGCAGCCAAGATGTTGGGACAGGGTACTACGAGCAGTACTTC. This codes for CASSQDVGTGYYEQYF.

The chain recombines TRBV24-1 with TRBJ2-1; tentative D call: TRBD1 (6 bases). This CDR3 is 13 amino acids long. The V and J ends lost 3 bases and 4 bases respectively, with 6 bases between them. Germline loops: CDR1 KGHDR, CDR2 SFDVKD. The CDR3 nucleotides are TGTGCCACCAGTGATCAGGGGTACAATGAGCAGTTCTTC. Protein: CATSDQGYNEQFF.

This clone was detected only a few times. V gene TRBV5-1 combines with J gene TRBJ2-5; TRBD1 matches at 7 bases. The J segment lost 0 bases and the V segment lost 4 bases, leaving 3 bases of the junction unmatched. The CDR3 covers 14 residues. Germline assignment: CDR1 SGHRS and CDR2 YFSETQ. As DNA, the CDR3 is TGCGCCAGCAGCGAACAGGGGAACCAAGAGACCCAGTACTTC. Protein product: CASSEQGNQETQYF.

Concerning this clone: This sample includes further DNA sequences coding for the same CDR3. J is TRBJ2-7 and V is TRBV6-5; D may be TRBD1 (6 bases). This CDR3 comprises 12 residues. The germline V gene has CDR1 MNHEY and CDR2 SVGAGI. Trimming stripped 5 bases from V and 4 bases from J, with 9 bases between. DNA for the CDR3: TGTGCCAGCAGTCGGCAGGGGTACGAGCAGTACTTC. Its protein is CASSRQGYEQYF.

The chain is built from TRBV5-1 and TRBJ1-5; D possibly corresponds to TRBD1 (5 bases). This CDR3 has 13 amino acids. V gave up 0 bases and J gave up 6 bases, with 7 bases separating them. Per the germline V gene, CDR1 is SGHRS and CDR2 is YFSETQ. DNA of the CDR3: TGCGCCAGCAGCTTGGTAGGGGCTCAGCCCCAGCATTTT. Translating gives CASSLVGAQPQHF. Full variable domain (remainder filled in from reference TRBV5-1 and TRBJ1-5): KAGVTQTPRYLIKTRGQQVTLSCSPISGHRSVSWYQQTPGQGLQFLFEYFSETQRNKGNFPGRFSGRQFSNSRSEMNVSTLELGDSALYLCASSLVGAQPQHFGDGTRLSIL.

The V and J genes are TRBV27 and TRBJ2-7; D gene ambiguous. Germline values: CDR1 MNHEY, CDR2 SMNVEV (reference sequence). V lost 0 bases and J lost 6, with 6 bases in between. This CDR3 comprises 12 residues. CDR3: CASSLSSGEQYF. The CDR3 DNA follows: TGTGCCAGCAGTTTATCATCCGGCGAGCAGTACTTC.

This sequence joins TRBV29-1 and TRBJ2-1; TRBD2 aligns across 15 bases. V was pared by 2 bases and J by 6 bases, with 2 bases of the junction left unmatched. The length of the CDR3 is 15 residues. CDR1 is SQVTM, CDR2 ANQGSEA, per germline. This chain's CDR3 is CSVEMGLAGGNEQFF. CDR3 bases: TGCAGCGTTGAAATGGGACTAGCGGGGGGCAATGAGCAGTTCTTC.

V usage is TRBV18 and J usage is TRBJ1-5, with D hard to call. This CDR3 comprises 14 residues. The germline V gene encodes CDR1 KGHSH and CDR2 LQKENI. Trimming left V 4 bases short and J 2 bases short, with 9 bases between. The CDR3 loop is CASSLSAGNQPQHF. The DNA of the CDR3 is TGTGCCAGCTCACTCAGCGCCGGCAATCAGCCCCAGCATTTT.

J is TRBJ2-5 and V is TRBV5-6; TRBD1 matches 9 bases. The CDR3 is 16 amino acids. J was trimmed by 4 bases and V by 5 bases; bases with no gene match: 12. Germline lookup yields CDR1 SGHDT and CDR2 YYEEEE. The CDR3: CASSSSPGTGRETQYF. The CDR3 DNA sequence: TGTGCCAGCAGTTCTAGTCCCGGGACAGGGAGAGAGACCCAGTACTTC.

V usage is TRBV19 and J usage is TRBJ1-4; TRBD1 matches at 8 bases. The junction had 15 bases not matched to a gene; V was cut back by 1 base and J by 8 bases. CDR1 is LNHDA and CDR2 is SQIVND in the germline V gene (reference sequence). This CDR3 region has 18 residues. The CDR3 loop reads CASSIVPGGAVKGEKLFF. The CDR3 coding sequence is TGTGCCAGTAGTATAGTACCAGGGGGCGCGGTGAAGGGAGAAAAACTGTTTTTT.

J is TRBJ1-1 and V is TRBV7-9; TRBD1 aligns across 7 bases. V was pared by 3 bases and J by 1 base, with 5 bases of the junction left unmatched. CDR1 SEHNR and CDR2 FQNEAQ come from the germline V gene (reference sequence). The CDR3 totals 15 residues. The CDR3 bases are TGTGCCAGCAGCTTGGGGGACAGCTGGAACACTGAAGCTTTCTTT. Translation gives CASSLGDSWNTEAFF.

The V gene is TRBV29-1, the J gene TRBJ2-3; perhaps TRBD2 as D (5 bases). This CDR3 is built from 15 residues. Germline CDR1 and CDR2: SQVTM and ANQGSEA. Trimming left V 0 bases short and J 5 bases short, with 15 bases between. CDR3 in amino acids: CSVEDRGRGGDTQYF. For the CDR3, the DNA is TGCAGCGTTGAAGATAGAGGACGAGGAGGAGATACGCAGTATTTT.

This clone was detected ten times or more. The gene calls are TRBV7-9 and TRBJ2-5, with TRBD2 identical over 16 bases. From germline, CDR1 is SEHNR and CDR2 FQNEAQ (reference sequence). This CDR3 is 17 amino acids long. With 3 bases clipped from V and 4 bases from J, the junction kept 5 bases outside the gene matches. The CDR3 region is CASSLMGTSGRGETQYF. Written as DNA, the CDR3 is TGTGCCAGCAGCTTGATGGGGACTAGCGGGAGGGGAGAGACCCAGTACTTC.

This sequence joins TRBV7-3 and TRBJ2-3, with 8 positions matching TRBD2. V was clipped by 2 bases and J by 4 bases; unmatched bases: 2. Germline loops: CDR1 SGHTA, CDR2 FQGTGA. This CDR3 region has 14 residues. CDR3 residues: CASSLGTSPDTQYF. The CDR3 region has the DNA TGTGCCAGCAGCTTAGGGACTAGTCCAGATACGCAGTATTTT.

This chain joins TRBV9 and TRBJ1-3, with D possibly TRBD1 on 6 matching bases. The CDR3 extends over 16 amino acids. Trimming cost V 4 bases and J 0 bases, with 14 bases left between them. Germline V gives CDR1 SGDLS, CDR2 YYNGEE. The CDR3 protein is CASSTQTGASGNTIYF. CDR3 bases: TGTGCCAGCAGCACGCAGACAGGAGCCTCTGGAAACACCATATATTTT.

This clone was observed a single time. The chain has TRBV19 and TRBJ2-7; 9 bases line up with TRBD1. The germline CDR1 and CDR2 sequences are LNHDA and SQIVND (reference sequence). The V gene end was trimmed by 1 base and the J gene end by 6 bases; junction bases not matched to a gene: 28. This CDR3 spans 22 amino acids. The CDR3 DNA reads TGTGCCAGTAGTATAGGGGGGGGGACAGGGTTTTTCCGGACCTTAGGGCCTCTCGAGCAGTACTTC. It is translated as CASSIGGGTGFFRTLGPLEQYF.

Worth noting for this clone: This sample includes further DNA sequences coding for the same CDR3. The genes are TRBV7-9 and TRBJ1-1, with TRBD1 as a possible D gene (6 bases). V was shortened by 5 bases and J by 0 bases, with 13 bases between the two germline ends. The CDR3 extends over 15 amino acids. Looked up from germline, CDR1 is SEHNR and CDR2 is FQNEAQ (reference sequence). CDR3 amino acids: CASSPGQPMNTEAFF. CDR3 bases: TGTGCCAGCAGCCCCGGACAGCCAATGAACACTGAAGCTTTCTTT.